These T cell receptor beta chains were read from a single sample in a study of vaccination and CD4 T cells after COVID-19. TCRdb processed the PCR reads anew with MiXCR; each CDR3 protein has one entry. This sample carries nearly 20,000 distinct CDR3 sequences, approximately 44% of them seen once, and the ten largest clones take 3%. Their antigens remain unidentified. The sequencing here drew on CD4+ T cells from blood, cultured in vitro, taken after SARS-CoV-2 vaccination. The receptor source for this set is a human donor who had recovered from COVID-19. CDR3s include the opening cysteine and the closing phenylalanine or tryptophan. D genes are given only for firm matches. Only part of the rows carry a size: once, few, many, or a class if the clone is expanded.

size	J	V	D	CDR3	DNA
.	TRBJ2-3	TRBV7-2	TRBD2	CASSLLADPGTQYF	TGTGCCAGCAGCTTGCTAGCGGATCCCGGTACGCAGTATTTT
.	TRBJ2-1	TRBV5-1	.	CASSTDNIPNNEQFF	TGCGCCAGCAGCACGGACAACATTCCGAACAATGAGCAGTTCTTC
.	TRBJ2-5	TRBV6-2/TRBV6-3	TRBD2	CASSHPGLAEQETQYF	TGTGCCAGCAGTCACCCGGGACTAGCGGAACAAGAGACCCAGTACTTC
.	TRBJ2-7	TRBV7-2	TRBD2	CASRPFPLAGTYEQYF	TGTGCCAGCAGACCCTTCCCACTAGCGGGAACCTACGAGCAGTACTTC
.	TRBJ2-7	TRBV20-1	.	CSAALTFYEQYF	TGCAGTGCTGCCCTGACATTTTACGAGCAGTACTTC
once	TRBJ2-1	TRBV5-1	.	CASSLARLDNEQFF	TGCGCCAGCAGCTTGGCCCGACTAGACAATGAGCAGTTCTTC
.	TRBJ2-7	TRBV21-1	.	CASSKTSSRGPYEQYF	TGTGCCAGCAGCAAAACTTCTTCGCGGGGACCCTACGAGCAGTACTTC
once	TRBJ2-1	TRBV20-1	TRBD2	CSAIKAGGPQWGNEQFF	TGCAGTGCTATTAAAGCGGGAGGGCCGCAGTGGGGCAATGAGCAGTTCTTC
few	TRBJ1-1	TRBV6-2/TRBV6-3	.	CAVAENTEAFF	TGTGCCGTGGCAGAGAACACTGAAGCTTTCTTT
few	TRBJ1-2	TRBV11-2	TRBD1	CASSPSNRGYGYTF	TGTGCCAGCAGCCCCTCGAACAGGGGTTATGGCTACACCTTC
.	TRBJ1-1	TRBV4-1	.	CASSHRTESEAFF	TGCGCCAGCAGCCACCGGACAGAGTCTGAAGCTTTCTTT
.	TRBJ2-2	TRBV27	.	CASSLSSGNTGELFF	TGTGCCAGCAGTTTATCCTCGGGGAACACCGGGGAGCTGTTTTTT
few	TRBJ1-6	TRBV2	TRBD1	CASSEGTGHNSPLHF	TGTGCCAGCAGTGAGGGGACAGGGCATAATTCACCCCTCCACTTT
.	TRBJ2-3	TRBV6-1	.	CASSGLAQPTDTQYF	TGTGCCAGCAGTGGGCTAGCCCAACCCACGGATACGCAGTATTTT
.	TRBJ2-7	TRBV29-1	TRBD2	CSAGLADEQYF	TGCAGCGCCGGACTAGCCGACGAGCAGTACTTC
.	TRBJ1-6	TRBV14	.	CASSQGATASPLHF	TGTGCCAGCAGCCAAGGGGCAACCGCTTCACCCCTCCACTTT